This T cell receptor (beta chain) was obtained from a study of patients and donors after allogeneic stem cell transplantation. CDR3 length equals 12 residues. The germline V and J ends were trimmed by 0 bases and 6 bases, with 6 bases remaining between them. Germline values: CDR1 MGHRA, CDR2 YSYEKL. This clonotype has just one count. TCRdb passed the RT-PCR reads through MiXCR, listing each CDR3 protein once. Of a few hundred thousand distinct CDR3 sequences detected, 38% appear once; the ten largest clones hold roughly 12%. This chain links TRBV4-1 with TRBJ2-7; D is unclear. The sequenced sample consisted of blood, either unsorted or a sorted T cell fraction (not recorded which). The clonotype comes from a human donor who was either an allogeneic HSCT recipient or a stem cell or donor lymphocyte infusion donor (not recorded which). It is not recorded whose cells these are; they may come from a transplant donor. The CDR3 sequence: CASSQEIGEQYF. In nucleotides, the CDR3 is TGCGCCAGCAGCCAAGAGATAGGCGAGCAGTACTTC.